The sequence of this TCR beta chain was determined in a study of T cell changes during pregnancy in multiple sclerosis. CDR1 and CDR2 (germline): SEHNR, FQNEAQ (reference sequence). V trimming: 7 bases; J trimming: 4 bases; junction bases outside the gene matches: 18. The CDR3 contains 17 residues. Profiled with immunoSEQ multiplex PCR; TCRdb holds only in-frame clones, not every one. The data contain tens of thousands of clones, approximately 92% of them seen just once; the ten biggest clones take up around 3.3%. The sequence came from a female donor in good health, enrolled as a control in a pregnancy study. The sequenced sample was CD8+ T cells from peripheral blood mononuclear cells, obtained in the third trimester of pregnancy. This chain joins TRBV7-9 and TRBJ2-7, with 8 bases that match TRBD1. In DNA form, the CDR3 reads TGTGCCAGCACTCTTTTAGGACAGGGTCCAACCCAATACGAGCAGTACTTC. Its protein is CASTLLGQGPTQYEQYF.